A single sample is the source of the 22 T cell receptor beta chains below, sequenced in a study of blood T cell repertoires in COVID-19. The method was immunoSEQ multiplex PCR; TCRdb's version includes in-frame clones alone and lacks a portion of them. The sample consists of 86,000 or so clones, almost 85% of them appearing once. Sequencing input: peripheral blood. These receptors were obtained from a woman aged 80 or over with acute or convalescent COVID-19.

The chain carries TRBV19 and TRBJ1-5, with TRBD1 identical over 9 bases. V shed 6 bases, J shed 5 bases, and the junction held 8 bases outside the gene matches. Germline V gene lookup returns CDR1 LNHDA and CDR2 SQIVND (reference sequence). This CDR3 comprises 15 residues. The CDR3 loop is CASSGPGQGYQPQHF. The CDR3 DNA reads as TGTGCCAGTAGCGGGCCGGGACAGGGTTATCAGCCCCAGCATTTT.

This clone was recorded a few times. The CDR3 sequence is CASTLAGGDQETQYF. As DNA, the CDR3 is TGTGCCAGCACGCTAGCGGGGGGGGACCAAGAGACCCAGTACTTC. The gene calls are TRBV25-1 and TRBJ2-5, with 12 bases aligning to TRBD2. The CDR3 contains 15 residues. The V and J ends lost 7 bases and 0 bases, in that order; junction bases with no gene match: 3. Germline-derived CDR1 and CDR2 are MGHDK and SYGVNS.

The genes are TRBV9 and TRBJ2-1; 7 positions agree with TRBD2. This CDR3 spans 15 amino acids. Unmatched junction bases numbered 5, after V lost 0 bases and J lost 5 bases. The germline gives CDR1 SGDLS, CDR2 YYNGEE. The DNA for the CDR3 is TGTGCCAGCAGCGTAGGCGGGGGTCCCCACAATGAGCAGTTCTTC. This sequence encodes CASSVGGGPHNEQFF. Full variable domain (remainder filled in from reference TRBV9 and TRBJ2-1): DSGVTQTPKHLITATGQRVTLRCSPRSGDLSVYWYQQSLDQGLQFLIQYYNGEERAKGNILERFSAQQFPDLHSELNLSSLELGDSALYFCASSVGGGPHNEQFFGPGTRLTVL.

This chain connects TRBV11-2 to TRBJ1-1; TRBD1 matches 9 bases. V shed 4 bases, J shed 4 bases, and the junction held 7 bases outside the gene matches. The CDR3 has 15 amino acids. CDR1 SGHAT and CDR2 FQNNGV come from the germline V gene. The CDR3 loop reads CASSSIQGAATEAFF. The CDR3 bases are TGTGCCAGCAGCTCAATACAGGGGGCCGCCACTGAAGCTTTCTTT.

This clone was picked up one time. V usage is TRBV6-6 and J usage is TRBJ1-5, with D unresolved. The germline V and J ends were trimmed by 6 bases and 8 bases, with 11 bases remaining between them. CDR1 and CDR2 (germline): MNHNY, SVGAGI (reference sequence). CDR3 size: 12 residues. CDR3 in DNA: TGTGCCAGCAGCCCGCCCGAGGAGCCCCAGCATTTT. It translates to CASSPPEEPQHF.

The chain recombines TRBV28 with TRBJ1-1, with D maybe TRBD1 (6 bases). The CDR3 sequence is 13 residues long. Germline V gene sequence: CDR1 MDHEN, CDR2 SYDVKM. With 5 bases removed from V and 10 bases from J, the gap between germline ends came to 17 bases. CDR3: CASSPPGAGGAFF. The CDR3, as DNA: TGTGCCAGCAGTCCCCCAGGGGCTGGTGGAGCTTTCTTT.

This chain links TRBV6-4 with TRBJ1-3; D not resolved. V lost 1 base, J lost 3 bases, and 10 bases lay in between. From germline, CDR1 is MRHNA and CDR2 SNTAGT. The CDR3 length is 15 residues. This CDR3 is CASSDFEGYGNTIYF. CDR3 coding DNA: TGTGCCAGCAGTGACTTCGAGGGTTATGGAAACACCATATATTTT.

The V call is TRBV7-8, the J call TRBJ2-7, with no clear D. Trimming stripped 1 base from V and 5 bases from J, with 3 bases between. CDR1 and CDR2 from the germline V gene are SGHVS and FQNEAQ. CDR3 size: 11 residues. This CDR3 reads CASSLDNEQYF. The CDR3 coding sequence is TGTGCCAGCAGCTTAGATAACGAGCAGTACTTC.

The chain is built from TRBV19 and TRBJ2-3; the D is unclear. Trimming pared 3 bases from V and 0 bases from J, leaving 7 bases between. CDR1 LNHDA and CDR2 SQIVND come from the germline V gene (reference sequence). The CDR3 runs 14 residues. Written as DNA, the CDR3 is TGTGCCAGTAGTATGGGCGACAGCACAGATACGCAGTATTTT. Amino acids: CASSMGDSTDTQYF.

This clone was counted between two and nine times. This rearrangement joins TRBV7-9 to TRBJ2-7; D is unresolved. Germline assignment: CDR1 SEHNR and CDR2 FQNEAQ (reference sequence). V was trimmed by 4 bases and J by 1 base, leaving 5 bases between them. The CDR3 is made up of 12 amino acids. The DNA of the CDR3 is TGTGCCAGCAGCTCAACATCCTACGAGCAGTACTTC. Its protein is CASSSTSYEQYF.

The chain couples TRBV7-2 to TRBJ1-5, with 8 bases matching TRBD1. Germline V gene lookup returns CDR1 SGHTA and CDR2 FQGNSA. The CDR3 is 19 amino acids. V shed 4 bases, J shed 0 bases, and the junction held 14 bases outside the gene matches. The CDR3 nucleotides read TGTGCCAGCAGCTCCGTCCCGGGACAGGTACAGTATAGCAATCAGCCCCAGCATTTT. Residues: CASSSVPGQVQYSNQPQHF.

The V and J genes are TRBV20-1 and TRBJ2-1, with D perhaps TRBD1 (5 bases). The CDR3 consists of 11 residues. V dropped 8 bases and J dropped 9 bases, with 14 bases sitting between them. CDR1 and CDR2 from the germline V gene are DFQATT and SNEGSKA (reference sequence). Here the CDR3 reads CSPQGFSEQFF. In nucleotides, the CDR3 is TGCAGTCCTCAGGGCTTTAGTGAGCAGTTCTTC.

The rearrangement links TRBV12-3 or TRBV12-4 to TRBJ2-3; D may be TRBD2 (6 bases). The V gene lost 6 bases and the J gene lost 9 bases, with 16 bases spanning the gap. This CDR3 has 13 residues. In DNA, the CDR3 is TGTGCCAGCAGGCGAACCGGGACTCAGACGCAGTATTTT. Its protein product is CASRRTGTQTQYF.

This clone appeared once. The sample carries other DNA sequences with the same CDR3. The chain uses TRBV24-1 and TRBJ1-1; possibly TRBD1 for D (5 bases). There are 13 residues in the CDR3. Germline CDR1 and CDR2: KGHDR and SFDVKD. V was cut by 7 bases and J by 4 bases, with 12 bases left in between. The CDR3 reads CATRERGGTEAFF. The CDR3 DNA reads as TGTGCCACCAGAGAGAGGGGAGGCACTGAAGCTTTCTTT.

V and J are TRBV18 and TRBJ1-1; 7 bases line up with TRBD1. CDR1 and CDR2 (germline): KGHSH, LQKENI. This CDR3 has 16 residues. After removal of 3 bases from V and 1 base from J, the junction contained 8 bases not matched to a gene. The CDR3 sequence is CASSPTGVGGNTEAFF. DNA of the CDR3: TGTGCCAGCTCACCCACAGGGGTCGGGGGGAACACTGAAGCTTTCTTT.

CDR3 nucleotide sequence: TGTGCCAGCACAGTCACAGGAGATTATAATTCACCCCTCCACTTT. Its protein is CASTVTGDYNSPLHF. V and J are TRBV2 and TRBJ1-6; tentative D call: TRBD1 (5 bases). The CDR3 consists of 15 residues. The ends were cut back, 7 bases at V and 4 bases at J, with 14 bases in the middle. CDR1 SNHLY and CDR2 FYNNEI come from the germline V gene.

This clone was detected once. The genes are TRBV2 and TRBJ2-3, with TRBD2 matching over 12 bases. The germline V gene encodes CDR1 SNHLY and CDR2 FYNNEI. Losses at the gene ends were 3 bases for V and 5 bases for J; bases not matched to a gene: 3. The CDR3 covers 15 residues. The CDR3 protein is CASSDLAGGRDTQYF. CDR3 DNA: TGTGCCAGCAGTGACCTAGCGGGGGGGAGAGATACGCAGTATTTT.

The chain joins TRBV23-1 to TRBJ1-6; D perhaps matches TRBD1 (6 bases). TRBV23-1 counts as an open reading frame of uncertain function. This CDR3 has 14 amino acids. V shed 4 bases and J shed 7 bases, with 11 bases lying between them. This chain's CDR3 is CASSRTGLNSPLHF. The CDR3 region has the DNA TGCGCCAGCAGTCGAACAGGGTTGAATTCACCCCTCCACTTT.

This clone was observed a few times. This chain connects TRBV6-5 to TRBJ1-2, with TRBD1 matching over 7 bases. Trimming removed 6 bases from V and 12 bases from J; junction bases left unmatched: 19. This CDR3 contains 15 residues. CDR1 is MNHEY, CDR2 SVGAGI, per germline. The CDR3 DNA sequence: TGTGCCAGCAGCCCCCGACAGGGTCAGGGAGGTATCAACACCTTC. Protein: CASSPRQGQGGINTF.

The V call is TRBV5-1, the J call TRBJ1-4; 7 bases agree with TRBD1. CDR1 and CDR2 (germline): SGHRS, YFSETQ. The ends lost 0 bases at V and 4 bases at J; junction bases unmatched: 3. CDR3 length equals 15 residues. CDR3 in amino acids: CASSLAGQLNEKLFF. The CDR3 coding sequence is TGCGCCAGCAGCTTGGCGGGACAGCTTAATGAAAAACTGTTTTTT. Together with reference TRBV5-1 and TRBJ1-4, the CDR3 gives the full variable domain: KAGVTQTPRYLIKTRGQQVTLSCSPISGHRSVSWYQQTPGQGLQFLFEYFSETQRNKGNFPGRFSGRQFSNSRSEMNVSTLELGDSALYLCASSLAGQLNEKLFFGSGTQLSVL.

This chain joins TRBV2 and TRBJ1-6, with unresolved D. The length of the CDR3 is 14 residues. V was shortened by 8 bases and J by 5 bases, with 13 bases between the two germline ends. Germline V lookup: CDR1 SNHLY, CDR2 FYNNEI. The CDR3 sequence: CASANEGNNSPLHF. As DNA, the CDR3 is TGTGCCAGCGCTAACGAGGGTAATAATTCACCCCTCCACTTT. The whole variable domain, remainder taken from reference TRBV2 and TRBJ1-6, is EPEVTQTPSHQVTQMGQEVILRCVPISNHLYFYWYRQILGQKVEFLVSFYNNEISEKSEIFDDQFSVERPDGSNFTLKIRSTKLEDSAMYFCASANEGNNSPLHFGNGTRLTVT.

This sequence joins TRBV29-1 and TRBJ1-2; 8 bases map to TRBD1. The CDR3 has 13 amino acids. J was trimmed by 3 bases and V by 4 bases; bases with no gene match: 4. Germline assignment: CDR1 SQVTM and CDR2 ANQGSEA. The CDR3 DNA reads as TGCAGCGTTGGGACAGGGTTGTACTATGGCTACACCTTC. Translation: CSVGTGLYYGYTF.